The rows below give T cell receptor beta chains drawn from one sample of a study of cytomegalovirus exposure and HLA in healthy donors. Assay used: immunoSEQ multiplex PCR; TCRdb lists only in-frame clones, some missing. Of about 120,000 clones listed, roughly 70% were seen once; the top ten hold over 1.5%. The sample comprised PBMCs. All receptors come from a woman younger than 30 in good health and CMV-seronegative. Both conserved end residues are part of each CDR3. D genes are given only for firm matches. Not every row has a clone size; where given, it reads once, few, many or a size class.

d_call j_call v_call clone_size cdr3_nt cdr3_aa
NA TRBJ1-2 TRBV4-2 NA TGTGCCAGCAGCCAGGCCAACTATGGCTACACCTTC CASSQANYGYTF
TRBD1 TRBJ1-2 TRBV28 once TGTGCCAGCAGGGAACCGGGACAGGGTGCCTATGGCTACACCTTC CASREPGQGAYGYTF
NA TRBJ1-1 TRBV28 NA TGTGCCAGCAGCCTCAACTTTGAAGCTTTCTTT CASSLNFEAFF
TRBD1 TRBJ1-2 TRBV5-4 NA TGTGCCAGCAGCTTCGCAGGGGGCTCTTATGGCTACACCTTC CASSFAGGSYGYTF
TRBD1 TRBJ1-5 TRBV15 NA TGTGCCACCAGCAGGTCGGGACAGGGGAATCAGCCCCAGCATTTT CATSRSGQGNQPQHF
NA TRBJ1-4 TRBV5-4 NA TGTGCCAGCAGCTCTCAGGGGCCTAATGAAAAACTGTTTTTT CASSSQGPNEKLFF
TRBD1 TRBJ1-5 TRBV30 NA TGTGCCTGGAGCGGACAGGGAAATCAGCCCCAGCATTTT CAWSGQGNQPQHF
NA TRBJ1-1 TRBV2 NA TGTGCCAGCAGTGAAGCTCCCGGGAACACTGAAGCTTTCTTT CASSEAPGNTEAFF
TRBD1 TRBJ1-2 TRBV28 few TGTGCCAGCAGTCCCGGACAGGGGGGCTATGGCTACACCTTC CASSPGQGGYGYTF
NA TRBJ1-6 TRBV27 NA TGTGCCGGCAGTTTAGTACTCGATAATTCACCCCTCCACTTT CAGSLVLDNSPLHF
NA TRBJ2-5 TRBV6-6 few TGTGCCAGCAGTCCTAAAGAGACCCAGTACTTC CASSPKETQYF
NA TRBJ1-2 TRBV30 NA TGTGCCTGGGTTACAGGTACCCCTAACTATGGCTACACCTTC CAWVTGTPNYGYTF
NA TRBJ1-5 TRBV6-5 NA TGTGCCAGCAGTTCGGTCCCAGGGGATTACAATCAGCCCCAGCATTTT CASSSVPGDYNQPQHF
TRBD1 TRBJ1-5 TRBV6-5 once TGTGCCAGCAGTTCCAGGGGGCTCCATAGCAATCAGCCCCAGCATTTT CASSSRGLHSNQPQHF